This TCR beta chain comes out of a study of regulatory T cells in long-lasting Graves disease. Study at large: The term persistent Graves' disease signified upward of 5 years on antithyroid drugs with positive TSH receptor antibodies. Study findings and constraints: Persistent disease favored TRBV28, TRBJ1-2 and TRBJ2-5. Persistent Graves' patients showed reduced TCR diversity versus newly diagnosed patients.

Documented time point: persistent/refractory GD, antithyroid drugs over 5 years with positive TRAb. PBMC-derived RNA was used for the TCR library. EDTA tubes collected nine milliliters of peripheral blood. Germline CDR1 is KGHSH and CDR2 is LQKENI. This CDR3 comprises 15 residues. Trimming shortened V by 0 bases and J by 2 bases, and 10 bases separated the two germline ends. Through Arm-PCR of CDR3 regions and iRepertoire HTBI primers, TCR beta libraries were built. Via MiXCR, TCRdb re-called the multiplex PCR reads, giving one row per CDR3 protein. The sample yields almost 350,000 distinct CDR3 sequences, around 19% seen once. Many counts were recorded for this clonotype. Its cognate antigen is unknown.

The TCR originated in a female donor with Graves disease. The sample was peripheral blood mononuclear cells (PBMCs), taken when the disease was refractory, from a patient treated with antithyroid drugs. This chain links TRBV18 with TRBJ1-2; D perhaps matches TRBD1 (6 bases). The CDR3 bases are TGTGCCAGCTCACCACCACAGGGAACGAACTATGGCTACACCTTC. Protein product: CASSPPQGTNYGYTF. The variable domain in full, with the rest retrieved from reference TRBV18 and TRBJ1-2, is NAGVMQNPRHLVRRRGQEARLRCSPMKGHSHVYWYRQLPEEGLKFMVYLQKENIIDESGMPKERFSAEFPKEGPSILRIQQVVRGDSAAYFCASSPPQGTNYGYTFGSGTRLTVV.